This T cell receptor (beta chain) was sequenced for a study of T cells in Graves' hyperthyroidism and ophthalmopathy. The study's findings and limits: The blood repertoire included most of the expanded thyroid clonotypes above 0.001. The model predicted ophthalmopathy a median roughly 6.3 months before onset.

The investigators amplified TCR beta CDR3 regions from RNA transcripts. The HTBI primer set drove a first-round RT-PCR of the TCR CDR3. TCRdb re-called the multiplex PCR reads through MiXCR, storing one row per CDR3 protein. The repertoire holds hundreds of thousands of distinct CDR3 sequences, with less than 20% as singletons. This clonotype has at least ten counts. The antigen remains undetermined. Patients with ophthalmopathy all had a Clinical Activity Score of at least 3, a NOSPECS grade of at least 4 and duration under 3 months. This receptor was taken from a man aged 45-65 years with Graves' ophthalmopathy. The material sequenced was blood.

The CDR3 DNA sequence: TGTGCCAGCAGCTTGAGAGGGACTAGCTACAATGAGCAGTTCTTC. Its translation: CASSLRGTSYNEQFF. The chain couples TRBV7-9 to TRBJ2-1; 8 bases match TRBD2. The CDR3 length is 15 residues. V lost 3 bases and J lost 3; bases outside the gene matches: 4. CDR1 and CDR2 (germline): SEHNR, FQNEAQ (reference sequence).